This record covers a single TCR beta chain. The data stem from a study of T cell changes during pregnancy in multiple sclerosis. TCRdb's copy holds only in-frame clones and misses some; the assay was immunoSEQ multiplex PCR. The sample lists 45,000 to 70,000 clones, approximately 90% occurring once. CDR1 and CDR2 from the germline V gene are MRHNA and SNTAGT. The CDR3 loop spans 13 amino acids. V lost 6 bases and J 4 bases, leaving 10 bases between the germline ends. J is TRBJ1-5 and V is TRBV6-4; D may be TRBD1 (5 bases). Source: peripheral blood, taken in the third trimester of pregnancy. This TCR was sampled from a female donor in good health, enrolled as a control in a pregnancy study. The CDR3 is CASSEDTNQPQHF. In nucleotides, the CDR3 is TGTGCCAGCAGCGAGGACACAAATCAGCCCCAGCATTTT.